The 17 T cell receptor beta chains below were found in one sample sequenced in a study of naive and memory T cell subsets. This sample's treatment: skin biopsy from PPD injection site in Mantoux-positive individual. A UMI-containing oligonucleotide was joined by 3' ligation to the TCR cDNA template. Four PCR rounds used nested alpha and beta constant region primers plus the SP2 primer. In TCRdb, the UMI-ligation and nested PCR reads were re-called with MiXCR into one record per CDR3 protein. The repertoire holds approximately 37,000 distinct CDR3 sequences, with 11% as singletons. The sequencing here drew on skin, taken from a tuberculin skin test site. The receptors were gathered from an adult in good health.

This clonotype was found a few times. CDR3: CASSQGVTGTGRNEQFF. CDR3 nucleotide sequence: TGTGCCAGCAGCCAAGGGGTCACCGGGACAGGGCGTAATGAGCAGTTCTTC. This sequence joins TRBV4-2 and TRBJ2-1; 9 bases are a match to TRBD1. V trimming: 1 base; J trimming: 7 bases; junction bases outside the gene matches: 11. Per the germline V gene, CDR1 is LGHNA and CDR2 is YNFKEQ. The CDR3 is 17 amino acids.

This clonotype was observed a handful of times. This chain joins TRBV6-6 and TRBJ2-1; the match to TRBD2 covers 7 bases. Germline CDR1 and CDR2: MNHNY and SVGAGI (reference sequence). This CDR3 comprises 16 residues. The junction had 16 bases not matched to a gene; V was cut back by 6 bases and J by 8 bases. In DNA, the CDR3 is TGTGCCAGCAGCCGTTCGATCGGACTAGTACTTCATGAGCAGTTCTTC. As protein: CASSRSIGLVLHEQFF.

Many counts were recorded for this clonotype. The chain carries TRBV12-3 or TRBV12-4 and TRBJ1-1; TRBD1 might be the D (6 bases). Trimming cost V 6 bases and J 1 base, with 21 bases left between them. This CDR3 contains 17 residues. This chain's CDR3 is CASSRWITGRRNTEAFF. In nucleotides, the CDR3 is TGTGCCAGCAGCCGATGGATTACAGGGAGGAGGAACACTGAAGCTTTCTTT.

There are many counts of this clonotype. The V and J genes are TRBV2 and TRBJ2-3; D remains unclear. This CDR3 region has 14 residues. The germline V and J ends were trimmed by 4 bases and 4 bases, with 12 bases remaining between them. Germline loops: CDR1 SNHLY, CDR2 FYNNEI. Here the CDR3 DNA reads TGTGCCAGCAGTGTGGCCCTGGGGTCAGATACGCAGTATTTT. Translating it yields CASSVALGSDTQYF.

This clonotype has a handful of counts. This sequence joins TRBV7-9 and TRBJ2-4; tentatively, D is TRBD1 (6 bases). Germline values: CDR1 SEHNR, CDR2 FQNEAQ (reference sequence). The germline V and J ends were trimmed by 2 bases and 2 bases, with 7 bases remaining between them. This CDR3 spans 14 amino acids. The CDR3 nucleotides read TGTGCCAGCAGCTTAACAGGGACCAAAAACATTCAGTACTTC. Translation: CASSLTGTKNIQYF. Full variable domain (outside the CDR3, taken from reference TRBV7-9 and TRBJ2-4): DTGVSQNPRHKITKRGQNVTFRCDPISEHNRLYWYRQTLGQGPEFLTYFQNEAQLEKSRLLSDRFSAERPKGSFSTLEIQRTEQGDSAMYLCASSLTGTKNIQYFGAGTRLSVL.

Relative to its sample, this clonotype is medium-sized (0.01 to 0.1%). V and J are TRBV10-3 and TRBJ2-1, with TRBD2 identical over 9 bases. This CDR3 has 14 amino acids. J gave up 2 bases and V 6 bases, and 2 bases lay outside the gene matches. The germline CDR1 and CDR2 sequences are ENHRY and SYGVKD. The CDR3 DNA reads TGTGCCATCAGCGGGACTAGCCCCTACAATGAGCAGTTCTTC. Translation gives CAISGTSPYNEQFF.

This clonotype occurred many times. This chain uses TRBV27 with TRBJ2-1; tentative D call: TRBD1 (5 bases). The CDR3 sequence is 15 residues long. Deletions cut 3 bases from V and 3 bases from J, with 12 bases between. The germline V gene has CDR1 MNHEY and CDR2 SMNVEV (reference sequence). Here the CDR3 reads CASSFRAGNYNEQFF. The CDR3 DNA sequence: TGTGCCAGCAGTTTTAGGGCAGGGAACTACAATGAGCAGTTCTTC.

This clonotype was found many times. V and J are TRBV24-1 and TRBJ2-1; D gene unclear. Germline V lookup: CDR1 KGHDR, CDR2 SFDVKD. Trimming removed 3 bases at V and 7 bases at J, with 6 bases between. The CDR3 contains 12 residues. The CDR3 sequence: CATSDGRNEQFF. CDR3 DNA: TGTGCCACCAGTGATGGACGGAATGAGCAGTTCTTC.

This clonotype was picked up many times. For the CDR3, the DNA is TGTGCCACCGAAAAACCACAGGGCTGGATGAACACTGAAGCTTTCTTT. This translates into CATEKPQGWMNTEAFF. The chain is built from TRBV28 and TRBJ1-1; TRBD1 might be the D (6 bases). The CDR3 runs 16 residues. V shed 10 bases and J shed 0 bases, with 21 bases lying between them. Germline lookup yields CDR1 MDHEN and CDR2 SYDVKM.

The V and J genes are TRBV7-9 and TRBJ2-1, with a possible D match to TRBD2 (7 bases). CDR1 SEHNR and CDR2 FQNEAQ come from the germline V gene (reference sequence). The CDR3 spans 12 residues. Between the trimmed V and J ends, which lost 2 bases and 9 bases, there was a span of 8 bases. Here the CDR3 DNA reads TGTGCCAGCAGCTTAAGGGGGGGTGAGCAGTTCTTC. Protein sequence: CASSLRGGEQFF.

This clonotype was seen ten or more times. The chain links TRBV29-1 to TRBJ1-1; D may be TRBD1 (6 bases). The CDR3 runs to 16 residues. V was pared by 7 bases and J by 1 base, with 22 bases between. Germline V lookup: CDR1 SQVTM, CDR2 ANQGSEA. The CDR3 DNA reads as TGCAGCGGGGAGGGGGGACCCGGCCGTCCGAACACTGAAGCTTTCTTT. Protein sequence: CSGEGGPGRPNTEAFF.

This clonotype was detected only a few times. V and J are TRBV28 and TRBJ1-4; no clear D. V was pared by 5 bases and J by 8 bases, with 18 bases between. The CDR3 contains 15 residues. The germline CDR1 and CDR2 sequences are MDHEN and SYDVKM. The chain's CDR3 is CASSTRTPSREKLFF. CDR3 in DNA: TGTGCCAGCAGTACCCGGACTCCTAGCCGGGAAAAACTGTTTTTT.

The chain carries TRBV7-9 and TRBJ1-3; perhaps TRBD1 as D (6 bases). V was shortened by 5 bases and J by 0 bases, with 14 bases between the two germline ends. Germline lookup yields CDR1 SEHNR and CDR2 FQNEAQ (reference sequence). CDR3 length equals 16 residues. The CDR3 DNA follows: TGTGCCAGCAGCCCACCCGACAGGAACTCTGGAAACACCATATATTTT. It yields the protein CASSPPDRNSGNTIYF.

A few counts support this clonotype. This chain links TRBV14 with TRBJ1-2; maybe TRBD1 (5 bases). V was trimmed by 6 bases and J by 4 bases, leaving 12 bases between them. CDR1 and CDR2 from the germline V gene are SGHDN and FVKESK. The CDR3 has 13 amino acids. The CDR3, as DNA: TGTGCCAGCAGGCAATCAGGGCTCTATGGCTACACCTTC. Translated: CASRQSGLYGYTF.

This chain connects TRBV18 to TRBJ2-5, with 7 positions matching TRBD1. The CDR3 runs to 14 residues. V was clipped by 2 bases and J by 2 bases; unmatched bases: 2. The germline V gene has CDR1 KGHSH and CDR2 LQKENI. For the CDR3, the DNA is TGTGCCAGCTCACCAAACAGGGGACAAGAGACCCAGTACTTC. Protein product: CASSPNRGQETQYF.

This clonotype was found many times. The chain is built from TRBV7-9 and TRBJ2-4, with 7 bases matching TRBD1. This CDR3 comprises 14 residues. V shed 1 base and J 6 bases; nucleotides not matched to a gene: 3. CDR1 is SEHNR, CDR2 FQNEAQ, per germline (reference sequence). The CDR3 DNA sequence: TGTGCCAGCAGCTTAGGACAGGGTGGAAACATTCAGTACTTC. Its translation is CASSLGQGGNIQYF.

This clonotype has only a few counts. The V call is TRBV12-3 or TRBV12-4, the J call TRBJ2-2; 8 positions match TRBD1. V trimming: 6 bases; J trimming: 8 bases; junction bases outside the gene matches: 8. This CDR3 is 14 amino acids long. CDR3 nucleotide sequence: TGTGCCAGCAGCGGACAGGGTCCTTCAGGGGAGCTGTTTTTT. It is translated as CASSGQGPSGELFF.